A selection of T cell receptor beta chains follows, all from one sample in a study of blood T cell repertoires in COVID-19. Here immunoSEQ multiplex PCR was the method, and the copy in TCRdb shows in-frame clones only, minus some. The sample shows more than 250,000 clones, 92% of them seen only once. The sample was PBMCs or T cells enriched from blood (not recorded which). The origin of the receptors is a woman aged 25 to 39 who had recovered from COVID-19. Both conserved end residues are part of each CDR3. Each record gives: V gene, CDR3 length, clone size, J gene, D gene, CDR3 protein, CDR3 DNA. The D gene is left open where the match is weak. For some rows the clone size is stated as once, few or many, or as a class when expanded; others skip it.

TRBV6-2/TRBV6-3	15	-	TRBJ1-5	-	CASSYSRREDQPQHF	TGTGCCAGCAGTTACTCGAGGCGGGAGGATCAGCCCCAGCATTTT
TRBV5-1	16	-	TRBJ1-1	TRBD1	CASSPLTGGMGTEAFF	TGCGCCAGCAGCCCGCTGACAGGGGGAATGGGGACTGAAGCTTTCTTT
TRBV10-3	15	-	TRBJ1-2	TRBD1	CAISDPTGLGYGYTF	TGTGCCATCAGTGACCCGACAGGGCTAGGCTATGGCTACACCTTC
TRBV19	14	-	TRBJ1-1	TRBD1	CASSGTALNTEAFF	TGTGCCAGTAGCGGGACAGCCTTGAACACTGAAGCTTTCTTT
TRBV3-1/TRBV3-2	15	-	TRBJ1-1	-	CASSQSGTLHTEAFF	TGTGCCAGCAGCCAATCCGGGACTCTACATACTGAAGCTTTCTTT
TRBV5-6	12	-	TRBJ1-6	-	CASSQTYYPLHF	TGTGCCAGCAGCCAGACTTATTATCCCCTCCACTTT
TRBV24-1	16	-	TRBJ2-1	TRBD1	CATSEPGQGANNEQFF	TGTGCCACCAGTGAACCCGGACAGGGGGCTAACAATGAGCAGTTCTTC
TRBV9	17	-	TRBJ2-2	TRBD2	CASSGSGRAEVTGELFF	TGTGCCAGCAGCGGTAGCGGGAGGGCCGAGGTCACCGGGGAGCTGTTTTTT
TRBV19	16	-	TRBJ2-7	TRBD1	CASSRTKGTGAYEQYF	TGTGCCAGTAGTAGAACCAAAGGGACAGGGGCCTACGAGCAGTACTTC
TRBV13	14	few	TRBJ2-7	TRBD1	CASSIGQGVGEQYF	TGTGCCAGCAGCATAGGACAGGGTGTGGGGGAGCAGTACTTC
TRBV3-1/TRBV3-2	15	-	TRBJ2-7	-	CASSQDQGTGTEQYF	TGTGCCAGCAGCCAAGATCAAGGCACAGGGACCGAGCAGTACTTC
TRBV10-3	14	once	TRBJ2-7	TRBD1	CATTQILTGTEQYF	TGTGCCACGACCCAAATTTTGACAGGGACCGAGCAGTACTTC
TRBV11-3	16	-	TRBJ1-1	-	CASRFLSEVMNTEAFF	TGTGCCAGCAGGTTCTTGTCGGAGGTGATGAACACTGAAGCTTTCTTT
TRBV19	16	-	TRBJ2-5	TRBD2	CASSRSRGGVPETQYF	TGTGCCAGTAGTCGATCGCGGGGGGGAGTTCCGGAGACCCAGTACTTC
TRBV5-1	14	-	TRBJ2-5	-	CASSLDTIAETQYF	TGCGCCAGCAGCTTGGACACGATTGCAGAGACCCAGTACTTC
TRBV7-6	15	-	TRBJ2-2	TRBD2	CASSSPSGTTGELFF	TGTGCCAGCAGCTCCCCTAGCGGGACCACCGGGGAGCTGTTTTTT
TRBV7-2	14	-	TRBJ1-2	-	CASSSGGVNYGYTF	TGTGCCAGCAGCTCCGGCGGAGTAAACTATGGCTACACCTTC
TRBV30	12	-	TRBJ2-4	-	CALLTGKNIQYF	TGTGCCTTACTGACAGGCAAAAACATTCAGTACTTC
TRBV15	15	-	TRBJ1-2	-	CATSGRALLNYGYTF	TGTGCCACCAGCGGCAGGGCCCTCCTTAACTATGGCTACACCTTC
TRBV15	15	-	TRBJ2-2	TRBD2	CATSRPGGASGELFF	TGTGCCACCAGCAGACCGGGGGGGGCATCCGGGGAGCTGTTTTTT
TRBV27	15	-	TRBJ1-2	-	CASTPLGGVNYGYTF	TGTGCCAGCACCCCCTTGGGAGGGGTTAACTATGGCTACACCTTC
TRBV28	15	-	TRBJ2-1	-	CASSAGTLSYNEQFF	TGTGCCAGCAGTGCCGGGACACTTTCCTACAATGAGCAGTTCTTC